The sequence of this TCR beta chain was determined in a study of Graves' ophthalmopathy and Graves' hyperthyroidism. Study findings and constraints: Detected in blood as well were most expanded thyroid clonotypes with frequency above 0.001. Both an approximately 70% sensitivity and a 72.22% specificity characterized the model's predictions of ophthalmopathy progression.

Remarks on this clonotype: Its antigen remains unidentified.

The diagnosis combined clinical symptoms, thyroxine, TRAb, thyroid ultrasound and orbital computed tomography scans. Amplifying from RNA transcripts, the study obtained TCR beta CDR3 regions. An initial RT-PCR round employing HTBI primers preceded a second-round multiplex PCR. One entry per CDR3 protein results from TCRdb running MiXCR on the multiplex PCR reads. The sample has roughly 1.1 million distinct CDR3 sequences, 35% to 40% seen once; the top ten hold around 10%. Losses at the gene ends were 6 bases for V and 9 bases for J; bases not matched to a gene: 4. CDR1 is KGHDR and CDR2 is SFDVKD in the germline V gene. There are 13 residues in the CDR3.

The source of this sequence is an adult man with Graves' hyperthyroidism. The specimen was peripheral blood or thyroid tissue (not recorded which). The chain recombines TRBV24-1 with TRBJ1-6, with 7 bases that match TRBD1. CDR3 protein: CATSTGAGSPLHF. The CDR3 DNA sequence: TGTGCCACCAGTACAGGGGCCGGTTCACCCCTCCACTTT.